Listed here is a single TCR beta chain. Its target is not known. The sample originates from a study of cytomegalovirus exposure and HLA in healthy donors. The PCR had 60 Vbeta and 13 Jbeta primers. The data were produced by immunoSEQ multiplex PCR, yet TCRdb's version contains in-frame clones alone and is incomplete. Here the sample spans about 98,000 clones, about 81% being singletons. Whole-study results and caveats: In a later analysis, TCR beta V- and J-gene trimming showed a link to a missense DCLRE1C variant.

Germline V CDR1 and CDR2: KGHSH, LQKENI. This CDR3 is 13 amino acids long. The trim removed 5 bases at V and 5 bases at J, leaving 2 bases unmatched. The J gene is TRBJ2-5, the V gene TRBV18; 10 positions match TRBD1. Specimen: PBMCs. The sequence came from a man aged 18 to 29 in good health and CMV-seropositive. The CDR3 is CASSGQGGETQYF. The CDR3, as DNA: TGTGCCAGCTCAGGACAGGGGGGCGAGACCCAGTACTTC.